This TCR beta chain was recovered during a study of blood T cell repertoires in COVID-19. The wider study: Samples of COVID-19 (acute and convalescent) were obtained from the United States, Italy and Spain. T cells, B-cell-depleted T cells, or PBMCs supplied cDNA or gDNA.

This clone was recorded once. The germline CDR1 and CDR2 sequences are SGHTA and FQGNSA. The CDR3 totals 14 residues. Trimming cost V 1 base and J 4 bases, with 8 bases left between them. The protocol was immunoSEQ multiplex PCR, while the TCRdb copy is restricted to in-frame clones and leaves out a portion. This table holds roughly 240,000 clones, roughly 80% found once. This clonotype was obtained from an older woman with acute or convalescent COVID-19. The chain uses TRBV7-2 and TRBJ1-5; maybe TRBD1 (5 bases). Sequenced material: peripheral blood. The CDR3 DNA reads as TGTGCCAGCAGCTTAGGACAGCGTAATCAGCCCCAGCATTTT. Its translation is CASSLGQRNQPQHF.